Each of the 11 T cell receptor beta chains below was sequenced from the same sample in a study of blood T cells in healthy people across ages. With a J-beta primer mix and a sample-barcoded 5' primer, a second PCR ran about 7 to 12 cycles. TCRdb processed the 5' RACE reads anew with MiXCR; each CDR3 protein has one entry. Of over 600,000 distinct CDR3 sequences detected, about 61% appear once; the ten largest clones hold 20% to 30%. Source material: blood. These receptors were collected from a man in his forties in good health.

V and J are TRBV15 and TRBJ1-2; 9 nucleotides align to TRBD1. CDR1 is LNHNV, CDR2 YYDKDF, per germline (reference sequence). The CDR3 is 15 residues long. Losses at the gene ends were 5 bases for V and 9 bases for J; bases not matched to a gene: 13. Here the CDR3 reads CATSGTSGQGNSYTF. The CDR3 nucleotides are TGTGCCACCAGCGGGACCTCGGGACAGGGTAATAGCTACACCTTC.

This clonotype came up a few times. V gene TRBV14 combines with J gene TRBJ1-2, with a weak D call TRBD1 (6 bases). The germline CDR1 and CDR2 sequences are SGHDN and FVKESK. The CDR3 covers 14 residues. Trimming removed 4 bases at V and 6 bases at J, with 15 bases between. CDR3 sequence (DNA): TGTGCCAGCAGCCCAGGACAGTTTTTAAATGGCTACACCTTC. It yields the protein CASSPGQFLNGYTF.

Note on this clonotype: One end of the junction fails to match germline, which may point to a read error. The gene calls are TRBV7-2 and TRBJ2-3; D call uncertain. The germline V gene has CDR1 SGHTA and CDR2 FQGNSA. CDR3 length equals 13 residues. CDR3 DNA: TGTGCCAGCAGCTCCCCTAGACCAGAGACGCAGTATTTT. It translates to CASSSPRPETQYF.

This clonotype was detected a few times. The chain has TRBV4-2 and TRBJ1-2; 8 bases line up with TRBD1. Germline V gives CDR1 LGHNA, CDR2 YNFKEQ. The CDR3 totals 17 residues. Trimming at V came to 6 bases and at J to 0 bases, leaving 12 bases not matched to a gene. CDR3 in DNA: TGTGCCAGCAGTCCCGACGACAGGGGACCCTCTAACTATGGCTACACCTTC. Its protein is CASSPDDRGPSNYGYTF.

This chain connects TRBV7-8 to TRBJ2-3; D may be TRBD2 (5 bases). Germline loops: CDR1 SGHVS, CDR2 FQNEAQ. This CDR3 spans 17 amino acids. Trimming took 0 bases from V and 6 from J, leaving 19 bases between them. The CDR3 here is CASSLAGPSEGWDTQYF. The CDR3 DNA is TGTGCCAGCAGCTTAGCAGGACCAAGCGAGGGATGGGATACGCAGTATTTT.

The rearrangement links TRBV7-2 to TRBJ1-4; 11 bases line up with TRBD1. Germline V lookup: CDR1 SGHTA, CDR2 FQGNSA. Unmatched junction bases numbered 12, after V lost 5 bases and J lost 7 bases. This CDR3 comprises 17 residues. CDR3 protein: CASSTRTGGSGTEKLFF. The DNA of the CDR3 is TGTGCCAGCAGCACTAGGACAGGGGGCAGTGGGACTGAAAAACTGTTTTTT. Full variable domain (rest looked up from reference TRBV7-2 and TRBJ1-4): GAGVSQSPSNKVTEKGKDVELRCDPISGHTALYWYRQSLGQGLEFLIYFQGNSAPDKSGLPSDRFSAERTGGSVSTLTIQRTQQEDSAVYLCASSTRTGGSGTEKLFFGSGTQLSVL.

In its sample, this clonotype was seen a few times. The CDR3 sequence is CASSYRDSAYGYTF. The CDR3 DNA sequence: TGTGCCAGCAGCTACCGGGACAGCGCTTATGGCTACACCTTC. V gene TRBV6-5 combines with J gene TRBJ1-2; 7 positions agree with TRBD1. Germline values: CDR1 MNHEY, CDR2 SVGAGI. Trimming cost V 6 bases and J 5 bases; bases outside gene matches: 9. The CDR3 consists of 14 residues.

This chain links TRBV28 with TRBJ2-2; weak D call: TRBD2 (5 bases). Trimming removed 5 bases from V and 7 bases from J, with 20 bases in between. The germline V gene has CDR1 MDHEN and CDR2 SYDVKM. The CDR3 is 16 amino acids. This CDR3 is CASSPTGTGDRGELFF. In DNA form, the CDR3 reads TGTGCCAGCAGTCCGACGGGAACTGGGGATCGCGGGGAGCTGTTTTTT.

This chain connects TRBV27 to TRBJ1-2, with TRBD1 matching 7 bases. The CDR3 is 13 amino acids. The junction had 8 bases not matched to a gene; V was cut back by 0 bases and J by 13 bases. From germline, CDR1 is MNHEY and CDR2 SMNVEV (reference sequence). The CDR3 region has the DNA TGTGCCAGCAGTTTATCGGGACAGCCCAATCGCACCTTC. Translated: CASSLSGQPNRTF.

The chain combines TRBV5-1 with TRBJ1-5, with D possibly matching TRBD1 (5 bases). V was pared by 4 bases and J by 2 bases, with 19 bases between. Looked up from germline, CDR1 is SGHRS and CDR2 is YFSETQ. CDR3 size: 17 residues. The CDR3 bases are TGCGCCAGCAGCCCGACTCCGGCAGGGTCGGGCAATCAGCCCCAGCATTTT. Its translation: CASSPTPAGSGNQPQHF.

The CDR3 protein is CASSVAPEDGYTF. CDR3 nucleotide sequence: TGTGCCAGCAGCGTAGCGCCAGAAGATGGCTACACCTTC. The V and J genes are TRBV9 and TRBJ1-2; D is unclear. The germline V and J ends were trimmed by 0 bases and 6 bases, with 9 bases remaining between them. Germline V CDR1 and CDR2: SGDLS, YYNGEE. The CDR3 contains 13 residues.